Below are 21 T cell receptor beta chains sequenced from a single sample in a study of blood T cell repertoires in COVID-19. Repertoires were generated with immunoSEQ multiplex PCR, while TCRdb's copy carries only in-frame clones and drops some. The sample includes 70,000 to 100,000 clones, roughly 72% of them seen just once. The sample consisted of peripheral blood. These TCRs come from a woman aged 60-75 years in a cohort sampled during active or convalescent COVID-19.

The chain couples TRBV6-1 to TRBJ1-2; 11 positions match TRBD1. The trim removed 3 bases at V and 4 bases at J, leaving 4 bases unmatched. Germline V gene data show CDR1 as MNHNS and CDR2 as SASEGT. The CDR3 covers 15 residues. This CDR3 is CASSDGTGGSYGYTF. CDR3 in DNA: TGTGCCAGCAGTGACGGGACAGGGGGGAGCTATGGCTACACCTTC.

The V call is TRBV7-3, the J call TRBJ1-2, with D possibly TRBD1 on 6 matching bases. The V gene lost 4 bases and the J gene lost 8 bases, with 14 bases spanning the gap. This CDR3 spans 13 amino acids. The germline V gene has CDR1 SGHTA and CDR2 FQGTGA. The CDR3 reads CASSSGGGGGYTF. The CDR3 DNA is TGTGCCAGCAGCTCCGGGGGAGGGGGAGGCTACACCTTC.

The J gene is TRBJ2-3, the V gene TRBV7-6; D might be TRBD2 (5 bases). This CDR3 spans 16 amino acids. Trimming cost V 1 base and J 7 bases, with 18 bases left between them. Germline V gene lookup returns CDR1 SGHVS and CDR2 FNYEAQ. CDR3: CASSLDATRGWNTQYF. The CDR3 bases are TGTGCCAGCAGCTTAGACGCTACAAGAGGGTGGAATACGCAGTATTTT. Using reference TRBV7-6 and TRBJ2-3 for the parts outside the CDR3, the full variable domain is GAGVSQSPRYKVTKRGQDVALRCDPISGHVSLYWYRQALGQGPEFLTYFNYEAQQDKSGLPNDRFSAERPEGSISTLTIQRTEQRDSAMYRCASSLDATRGWNTQYFGPGTRLTVL.

In its sample, this clone was seen many times. V is TRBV5-5 and J is TRBJ2-5; a possible D gene is TRBD1 (6 bases). The V end was cut by 4 bases, the J end by 3 bases, with 25 bases between. Germline V lookup: CDR1 SGHKS, CDR2 YYEKEE (reference sequence). This CDR3 comprises 18 residues. The CDR3 region has the DNA TGTGCCAGCAGCCCAACAAGGGCAGCAGGGGCCTCAAAAGAGACCCAGTACTTC. As protein: CASSPTRAAGASKETQYF. Full variable domain (remainder filled in from reference TRBV5-5 and TRBJ2-5): DAGVTQSPTHLIKTRGQQVTLRCSPISGHKSVSWYQQVLGQGPQFIFQYYEKEERGRGNFPDRFSARQFPNYSSELNVNALLLGDSALYLCASSPTRAAGASKETQYFGPGTRLLVL.

The chain has TRBV27 and TRBJ2-2; D perhaps matches TRBD2 (6 bases). The germline V gene encodes CDR1 MNHEY and CDR2 SMNVEV (reference sequence). Between the trimmed V and J ends, which lost 1 base and 4 bases, there was a span of 10 bases. The CDR3 consists of 15 residues. The CDR3 loop is CASSLFGGGTGELFF. The CDR3 nucleotides read TGTGCCAGCAGTTTATTTGGGGGAGGCACCGGGGAGCTGTTTTTT.

CDR3: CASSLRNRGYGYTF. CDR3 nucleotides: TGTGCCAGCAGTTTAAGGAACAGGGGTTATGGCTACACCTTC. The chain has TRBV6-5 and TRBJ1-2, with 7 positions matching TRBD1. The length of the CDR3 is 14 residues. Per germline, CDR1 MNHEY and CDR2 SVGAGI. V shed 4 bases and J 5 bases; nucleotides not matched to a gene: 7.

The chain employs TRBV5-1 and TRBJ1-1, with D unclear. Germline loops: CDR1 SGHRS, CDR2 YFSETQ. The CDR3 covers 13 residues. Trimming shortened V by 1 base and J by 5 bases, and 9 bases separated the two germline ends. The CDR3 is CASSLYGRTEAFF. CDR3 nucleotides: TGCGCCAGCAGCTTGTACGGCAGGACTGAAGCTTTCTTT.

The chain carries TRBV4-3 and TRBJ2-2; 10 bases are a match to TRBD2. CDR3 length: 14 residues. V was clipped by 5 bases and J by 7 bases; unmatched bases: 4. In germline, CDR1 is LGHNA, CDR2 YSLEER. In DNA form, the CDR3 reads TGCGCCAGCAGCTCCCGGACTAGCGGCGGGGAGCTGTTTTTT. Translating it yields CASSSRTSGGELFF.

The CDR3: CASSLGGLGRANYGYTF. For the CDR3, the DNA is TGCGCCAGCAGCTTGGGGGGGCTTGGCAGGGCTAACTATGGCTACACCTTC. The J gene is TRBJ1-2, the V gene TRBV5-1; tentative D call: TRBD1 (6 bases). V was clipped by 0 bases and J by 0 bases, with 15 bases between them. Germline-derived CDR1 and CDR2 are SGHRS and YFSETQ. There are 17 residues in the CDR3.

The V and J genes are TRBV28 and TRBJ2-2; D is possibly TRBD2 (7 bases). Trimming removed 8 bases at V and 2 bases at J, with 15 bases between. CDR1 and CDR2 (germline): MDHEN, SYDVKM. The CDR3 is made up of 15 amino acids. The CDR3 sequence is CASLTGGINTGELFF. DNA of the CDR3: TGTGCCAGCCTCACGGGGGGCATTAACACCGGGGAGCTGTTTTTT.

The chain combines TRBV19 with TRBJ2-1, with 7 positions matching TRBD1. CDR3 length: 16 amino acids. Per the germline V gene, CDR1 is LNHDA and CDR2 is SQIVND (reference sequence). V shed 7 bases and J 9 bases; nucleotides not matched to a gene: 18. CDR3 protein: CASTPSRAGGIAEQFF. The DNA for the CDR3 is TGTGCCAGTACCCCTAGTAGGGCAGGGGGAATAGCTGAGCAGTTCTTC.

This clone was observed a handful of times. The V call is TRBV6-5, the J call TRBJ2-3; 10 bases match TRBD2. The germline V gene has CDR1 MNHEY and CDR2 SVGAGI. The CDR3 runs 16 residues. The V segment lost 4 bases and the J segment 4 bases; nucleotides outside the gene matches: 8. The CDR3 is CASSLDSGGAADTQYF. CDR3 DNA sequence: TGTGCCAGCAGTTTAGACAGCGGGGGGGCAGCAGATACGCAGTATTTT.

The rearrangement links TRBV11-2 to TRBJ2-2, with D maybe TRBD2 (5 bases). The V gene's germline CDR1 is SGHAT and CDR2 FQNNGV. This CDR3 spans 14 amino acids. V shed 1 base and J shed 4 bases, with 7 bases lying between them. The CDR3 loop reads CASSLVASTGELFF. CDR3 nucleotide sequence: TGTGCCAGCAGCTTAGTAGCGAGCACCGGGGAGCTGTTTTTT.

This clone appeared a few times. The chain links TRBV19 to TRBJ1-4; D remains unclear. CDR3 size: 14 residues. Trimming left V 7 bases short and J 8 bases short, with 17 bases between. CDR1 is LNHDA and CDR2 is SQIVND in the germline V gene (reference sequence). CDR3 DNA: TGTGCCAGTACGTGGGAGACGTCGAGAGAAAAACTGTTTTTT. Translating gives CASTWETSREKLFF.

This chain links TRBV7-8 with TRBJ2-3, with 10 bases identical to TRBD2. Looked up from germline, CDR1 is SGHVS and CDR2 is FQNEAQ. Trimming cost V 2 bases and J 4 bases; bases outside gene matches: 6. The CDR3 runs to 16 residues. CDR3 in DNA: TGTGCCAGCAGCTTACAGCGGGGGGGCTTTGCAGATACGCAGTATTTT. Encoded protein: CASSLQRGGFADTQYF.

This clone has just a few counts. This chain links TRBV6-5 with TRBJ2-2, with a tentative D call TRBD1 (5 bases). This CDR3 has 14 residues. Germline V CDR1 and CDR2: MNHEY, SVGAGI. The ends were cut back, 6 bases at V and 2 bases at J, with 10 bases in the middle. CDR3 region: CASRRQTNTGELFF. In DNA form, the CDR3 reads TGTGCCAGCAGACGACAGACTAACACCGGGGAGCTGTTTTTT.

J is TRBJ2-3 and V is TRBV2, with D hard to call. The CDR3 totals 15 residues. Germline-derived CDR1 and CDR2 are SNHLY and FYNNEI. The V gene lost 8 bases and the J gene lost 0 bases, with 15 bases spanning the gap. For the CDR3, the DNA is TGTGCCAGCTCCCCTGAGGCCCTTAGCACAGATACGCAGTATTTT. Protein: CASSPEALSTDTQYF. Variable domain in full (rest from reference TRBV2 and TRBJ2-3): EPEVTQTPSHQVTQMGQEVILRCVPISNHLYFYWYRQILGQKVEFLVSFYNNEISEKSEIFDDQFSVERPDGSNFTLKIRSTKLEDSAMYFCASSPEALSTDTQYFGPGTRLTVL.

J is TRBJ2-7 and V is TRBV28; D is undetermined. V was clipped by 6 bases and J by 3 bases, with 9 bases between them. There are 12 residues in the CDR3. Germline-derived CDR1 and CDR2 are MDHEN and SYDVKM. This CDR3 reads CASSLTYYEQYF. CDR3 bases: TGTGCCAGCAGCCTTACCTACTACGAGCAGTACTTC.

The rearrangement uses TRBV4-3 and TRBJ1-2; TRBD1 might be the D (5 bases). V was pared by 0 bases and J by 6 bases, with 14 bases between. CDR3 length: 15 residues. Per germline, CDR1 LGHNA and CDR2 YSLEER. The CDR3 DNA is TGCGCCAGCAGCCAAGATCGGGGGTTTAGTGATGGCTACACCTTC. Translation: CASSQDRGFSDGYTF.

The J gene is TRBJ2-5, the V gene TRBV9; 10 bases map to TRBD2. J lost 5 bases, V lost 4 bases, and 14 bases had no gene match. Germline V lookup: CDR1 SGDLS, CDR2 YYNGEE. The CDR3 spans 17 residues. The CDR3 here is CASSPRISGGAWETQYF. The CDR3 coding sequence is TGTGCCAGCAGCCCCAGGATCAGCGGGGGGGCCTGGGAGACCCAGTACTTC.

The V and J genes are TRBV19 and TRBJ2-3, with TRBD2 identical over 7 bases. Per the germline V gene, CDR1 is LNHDA and CDR2 is SQIVND (reference sequence). Trimming cost V 5 bases and J 4 bases; bases outside gene matches: 12. CDR3 length: 16 amino acids. The CDR3: CASSQGWTRYSDTQYF. As DNA, the CDR3 is TGTGCCAGTAGTCAAGGTTGGACTAGGTATTCAGATACGCAGTATTTT.